Listed below are T cell receptor beta chains from one sample, sequenced in a study of cytotoxic CD8 clonotypes in ibrutinib-treated CLL. Method: immunoSEQ multiplex PCR; TCRdb's copy keeps in-frame clones and lacks some. The sample holds approximately 320,000 clones; about 61% are singletons and the top ten take around 6.3%. Sequenced here: PBMCs, sampled after 36 months of ibrutinib treatment. These TCRs come from a human donor with chronic lymphocytic leukemia. The CDR3 runs from the conserved cysteine through the conserved F or W. A D gene is named only where the DNA matches it firmly. Size values are once, few and many counts, or a class for expanded clones, and some rows have none.

V: TRBV5-4
J: TRBJ2-5
size: once
D: TRBD1
DNA: TGTGCCAGCAGCTTGGGAGGGGGCCTTGAGACCCAGTACTTC
CDR3: CASSLGGGLETQYF

V: TRBV29-1
J: TRBJ2-7
size: few
D: NA
DNA: TGCAGCGTTGAAATCGGGAGTGTAGAGCAGTACTTC
CDR3: CSVEIGSVEQYF

V: TRBV6-5
J: TRBJ2-3
size: NA
D: NA
DNA: TGTGCCAGCAGCCTCAGGGGAGGCTCAGATACGCAGTATTTT
CDR3: CASSLRGGSDTQYF

V: TRBV4-1
J: TRBJ2-2
size: once
D: NA
DNA: TGCGCCAGCAGCCAACAGGACAGATCGAACACCGGGGAGCTGTTTTTT
CDR3: CASSQQDRSNTGELFF

V: TRBV19
J: TRBJ1-1
size: NA
D: NA
DNA: TGTGCCAGTAGTATTGGTAGCTTTGAAGCTTTCTTT
CDR3: CASSIGSFEAFF

V: TRBV6-5
J: TRBJ1-2
size: NA
D: NA
DNA: TGTGCCAGCAGTTACTCCCACTATGGCTACACCTTC
CDR3: CASSYSHYGYTF

V: TRBV4-3
J: TRBJ2-2
size: NA
D: TRBD1
DNA: TGCGCCAGCAGCCAAGTATACAGGGGGGCGGTCGGGGAGCTGTTTTTT
CDR3: CASSQVYRGAVGELFF

V: TRBV19
J: TRBJ1-1
size: NA
D: NA
DNA: TGTGCCAGTAACCCCGGCGGTAGGAACACTGAAGCTTTCTTT
CDR3: CASNPGGRNTEAFF

V: TRBV5-4
J: TRBJ2-7
size: NA
D: TRBD2
DNA: TGTGCCAGCCAAAGCGGGGCGGACTCCTACGAGCAGTACTTC
CDR3: CASQSGADSYEQYF

V: TRBV7-2
J: TRBJ2-3
size: NA
D: NA
DNA: TGTGCCAGCAGCTTATCCCTTTACTCCACAGATACGCAGTATTTT
CDR3: CASSLSLYSTDTQYF

V: TRBV20-1
J: TRBJ1-2
size: NA
D: NA
DNA: TGCAGTGCTAGTACCACCTATGGCTACACCTTC
CDR3: CSASTTYGYTF

V: TRBV4-3
J: TRBJ2-2
size: NA
D: NA
DNA: TGCGCCAGCAGCCAAGATAAGCGGGCTAGCCCCGGGGAGCTGTTTTTT
CDR3: CASSQDKRASPGELFF

V: TRBV7-9
J: TRBJ1-3
size: NA
D: NA
DNA: TGTGCCAGCAGTAATACAGGGTTTTTCTCTGGAAACACCATATATTTT
CDR3: CASSNTGFFSGNTIYF

V: TRBV7-9
J: TRBJ2-3
size: NA
D: NA
DNA: TGTGCCAGCAGCGCCCGGACTAAAGATACGCAGTATTTT
CDR3: CASSARTKDTQYF

V: TRBV7-2
J: TRBJ1-6
size: NA
D: NA
DNA: TGTGCCAGCAGCTTAGCCATCGGGTCCTTCTGGGATTCACCCCTCCACTTT
CDR3: CASSLAIGSFWDSPLHF

V: TRBV6-5
J: TRBJ2-1
size: once
D: TRBD2
DNA: TGTGCCAGCAGTCGAGGACTAGCGGGAGCCCGCGAACTCTTC
CDR3: CASSRGLAGARELF

V: TRBV5-6
J: TRBJ1-1
size: NA
D: NA
DNA: TGTGCCAGCAGCCCATCAGGGTTTTGGAGCACTGAAGCTTTCTTT
CDR3: CASSPSGFWSTEAFF

V: TRBV5-1
J: TRBJ1-1
size: NA
D: TRBD1
DNA: TGCGCCAGCAGCTTAGACAACAGGGGGACTGAAGCTTTCTTT
CDR3: CASSLDNRGTEAFF

V: TRBV11-2
J: TRBJ1-2
size: NA
D: NA
DNA: TGTGCCAGCAGCTTAGGGCCCGGTAGTGGCTACACCTTC
CDR3: CASSLGPGSGYTF

V: TRBV27
J: TRBJ2-1
size: NA
D: TRBD2
DNA: TGTGCCAGCAGAGCGGGGAGCTCGGGGGAGCAGTTCTTC
CDR3: CASRAGSSGEQFF

V: TRBV11-2
J: TRBJ2-5
size: few
D: NA
DNA: TGTGCCAGCAGCTTAGTTGGCTGGTTAGAGGGATTATCGGAGACCCAGTACTTC
CDR3: CASSLVGWLEGLSETQYF